Presented here are 17 T cell receptor beta chains from one specimen sequenced in a study of cytomegalovirus exposure and HLA in healthy donors (dated by TCRdb to the late 2010s). Receptor libraries were prepared by the immunoSEQ multiplex PCR assay. The multiplex PCR relied on a mix of 60 forward primers for TCR Vbeta segments and 13 reverse primers for TCR Jbeta segments. TCRdb carries this immuneACCESS record with in-frame sequences only. Its versions omit some clonotypes, under half of them owing to an unresolved V gene in the studies checked, with the rest unexplained. The sample has about 67,000 clones on record. Approximately 1.6% of the sample is in the top ten clones. The material sequenced was PBMCs. The source is a woman aged 25 to 45 in good health and CMV-seronegative.

The V gene is TRBV19, the J gene TRBJ2-3; 11 nucleotides align to TRBD2. The trim removed 6 bases at V and 8 bases at J, leaving 16 bases unmatched. CDR3 length equals 17 residues. Germline CDR1 is LNHDA and CDR2 is SQIVND (reference sequence). The CDR3 nucleotides read TGTGCCAGTAGCCCCCGACTAGCGGGAACGGTGGGAGGTACGCAGTATTTT. This gives the protein CASSPRLAGTVGGTQYF.

This chain links TRBV5-1 with TRBJ2-7; no clear D gene. Germline V lookup: CDR1 SGHRS, CDR2 YFSETQ. The length of the CDR3 is 14 residues. With 0 bases removed from V and 2 bases from J, the gap between germline ends came to 9 bases. The CDR3 loop is CASSLVGLPYEQYF. CDR3 in DNA: TGCGCCAGCAGCTTGGTCGGGTTGCCCTACGAGCAGTACTTC.

The chain carries TRBV27 and TRBJ2-2, with 8 bases that match TRBD1. The V and J ends lost 4 bases and 4 bases, in that order; junction bases with no gene match: 5. Germline assignment: CDR1 MNHEY and CDR2 SMNVEV (reference sequence). The CDR3 runs to 15 residues. This CDR3 is CASSSGGTGTGELFF. Here the CDR3 DNA reads TGTGCCAGCAGTTCAGGGGGCACGGGCACCGGGGAGCTGTTTTTT.

This chain connects TRBV5-1 to TRBJ1-4; a possible D gene is TRBD1 (5 bases). With 0 bases removed from V and 9 bases from J, the gap between germline ends came to 12 bases. This CDR3 is built from 14 residues. Looked up from germline, CDR1 is SGHRS and CDR2 is YFSETQ. The CDR3 loop reads CASSLEQAAQKLFF. CDR3 sequence (DNA): TGCGCCAGCAGCTTGGAACAGGCGGCTCAAAAACTGTTTTTT.

V usage is TRBV5-1 and J usage is TRBJ2-3; 8 bases align to TRBD2. Per the germline V gene, CDR1 is SGHRS and CDR2 is YFSETQ. CDR3 size: 16 residues. Trimming at V came to 0 bases and at J to 2 bases, leaving 5 bases not matched to a gene. The DNA of the CDR3 is TGCGCCAGCAGCTTGGGGCCGGGGGGGATCACAGATACGCAGTATTTT. Its protein is CASSLGPGGITDTQYF.

V usage is TRBV6-1 and J usage is TRBJ1-2, with D possibly matching TRBD1 (6 bases). V gave up 8 bases and J gave up 7 bases, with 20 bases separating them. The CDR3 is 14 residues long. CDR1 and CDR2 (germline): MNHNS, SASEGT. CDR3 in amino acids: CASSLVGGVGGYTF. The CDR3 DNA reads as TGTGCCAGCTCCCTCGTAGGGGGGGTTGGTGGCTACACCTTC.

This chain connects TRBV7-3 to TRBJ2-1; a weak D match, TRBD2 (5 bases). Trimming removed 3 bases at V and 3 bases at J, with 12 bases between. Germline V gene data show CDR1 as SGHTA and CDR2 as FQGTGA. This CDR3 has 15 amino acids. The DNA for the CDR3 is TGTGCCAGCAGCTTCCGGCCCGGGAACTACAATGAGCAGTTCTTC. Its translation: CASSFRPGNYNEQFF. Using reference TRBV7-3 and TRBJ2-1 for the parts outside the CDR3, the full variable domain is GAGVSQTPSNKVTEKGKYVELRCDPISGHTALYWYRQSLGQGPEFLIYFQGTGAADDSGLPNDRFFAVRPEGSVSTLKIQRTERGDSAVYLCASSFRPGNYNEQFFGPGTRLTVL.

The rearrangement uses TRBV30 and TRBJ2-7; 7 bases map to TRBD1. In germline, CDR1 is GTSNPN, CDR2 SVGIG (reference sequence). The CDR3 spans 14 residues. J gave up 3 bases and V 2 bases, and 7 bases lay outside the gene matches. The CDR3 protein is CAWSRDRGLYEQYF. The CDR3 coding sequence is TGTGCCTGGAGTCGGGACAGAGGACTCTACGAGCAGTACTTC.

The chain employs TRBV29-1 and TRBJ1-1, with D unresolved. The V gene lost 6 bases and the J gene lost 11 bases, with 16 bases spanning the gap. Germline V gene lookup returns CDR1 SQVTM and CDR2 ANQGSEA. The CDR3 extends over 11 amino acids. CDR3: CSVNFGGRAFF. The CDR3 DNA is TGCAGCGTGAACTTCGGAGGCCGGGCTTTCTTT. The whole variable domain, remainder taken from reference TRBV29-1 and TRBJ1-1, is SAVISQKPSRDICQRGTSLTIQCQVDSQVTMMFWYRQQPGQSLTLIATANQGSEATYESGFVIDKFPISRPNLTFSTLTVSNMSPEDSSIYLCSVNFGGRAFFGQGTRLTVV.

The V and J genes are TRBV28 and TRBJ2-7, with 7 bases lining up with TRBD1. This CDR3 comprises 13 residues. With V trimmed by 5 bases and J by 3 bases, 4 bases remained unmatched. CDR1 and CDR2 from the germline V gene are MDHEN and SYDVKM. Here the CDR3 reads CASSEDRLYEQYF. CDR3 coding DNA: TGTGCCAGCAGTGAGGACAGGCTCTACGAGCAGTACTTC.

The rearrangement uses TRBV30 and TRBJ1-3; possibly TRBD1 for D (6 bases). Trimming pared 3 bases from V and 2 bases from J, leaving 8 bases between. Germline V lookup: CDR1 GTSNPN, CDR2 SVGIG (reference sequence). The CDR3 contains 13 residues. The CDR3 here is CAWSPGAGNTIYF. The CDR3 DNA reads TGTGCCTGGAGCCCAGGGGCTGGAAACACCATATATTTT. The full variable domain, in which reference TRBV30 and TRBJ1-3 provide the parts outside the CDR3, is SQTIHQWPATLVQPVGSPLSLECTVEGTSNPNLYWYRQAAGRGLQLLFYSVGIGQISSEVPQNLSASRPQDRQFILSSKKLLLSDSGFYLCAWSPGAGNTIYFGEGSWLTVV.

The chain couples TRBV10-3 to TRBJ1-5; D gene ambiguous. Trimming stripped 0 bases from V and 4 bases from J, with 7 bases between. CDR1 and CDR2 from the germline V gene are ENHRY and SYGVKD. CDR3 length equals 14 residues. CDR3 DNA sequence: TGTGCCATCAGTGAGTCGGAGGAGAATCAGCCCCAGCATTTT. Protein: CAISESEENQPQHF.

The gene calls are TRBV6-4 and TRBJ2-3; 8 bases map to TRBD2. J lost 2 bases, V lost 7 bases, and 5 bases had no gene match. The CDR3 covers 14 residues. Germline CDR1 and CDR2: MRHNA and SNTAGT. Here the CDR3 DNA reads TGTGCCAGCAAAAGCGGGAGCGACACAGATACGCAGTATTTT. It specifies CASKSGSDTDTQYF.

The chain joins TRBV28 to TRBJ2-7; D possibly corresponds to TRBD2 (6 bases). CDR3 length: 14 residues. CDR1 and CDR2 (germline): MDHEN, SYDVKM. The germline V and J ends were trimmed by 3 bases and 3 bases, with 12 bases remaining between them. The CDR3 reads CASSLTSTGYEQYF. In DNA form, the CDR3 reads TGTGCCAGCAGTTTGACTAGTACGGGCTACGAGCAGTACTTC. The full variable domain, completed using reference TRBV28 and TRBJ2-7, is DVKVTQSSRYLVKRTGEKVFLECVQDMDHENMFWYRQDPGLGLRLIYFSYDVKMKEKGDIPEGYSVSREKKERFSLILESASTNQTSMYLCASSLTSTGYEQYFGPGTRLTVT.

The chain has TRBV6-6 and TRBJ2-7; tentatively, D is TRBD1 (6 bases). Germline V gene lookup returns CDR1 MNHNY and CDR2 SVGAGI (reference sequence). V lost 6 bases and J 6 bases, leaving 21 bases between the germline ends. The CDR3 length is 15 residues. The CDR3 is CASSIFQATGIEQYF. CDR3 in DNA: TGTGCCAGCAGCATCTTTCAGGCGACAGGCATCGAGCAGTACTTC.

Of note for this clone: The junction departs from the called germline gene at one end, perhaps through a read error. Other DNA sequences from this sample encode an identical CDR3 as well. The genes are TRBV28 and TRBJ1-6, with D possibly TRBD1 on 6 matching bases. Germline V CDR1 and CDR2: MDHEN, SYDVKM. CDR3 length equals 14 residues. CDR3 loop: CATTPGQSNSPLHF. DNA for the CDR3: TGTGCCACCACCCCTGGACAGTCAAATTCACCCCTACACTTT.

The J gene is TRBJ2-3, the V gene TRBV27, with TRBD2 matching over 16 bases. The trim removed 4 bases at V and 4 bases at J, leaving 8 bases unmatched. The germline V gene has CDR1 MNHEY and CDR2 SMNVEV (reference sequence). There are 18 residues in the CDR3. This chain's CDR3 is CASSYGTSGRAGADTQYF. The CDR3 DNA reads TGTGCCAGCAGTTATGGGACTAGCGGGAGGGCCGGGGCAGATACGCAGTATTTT.